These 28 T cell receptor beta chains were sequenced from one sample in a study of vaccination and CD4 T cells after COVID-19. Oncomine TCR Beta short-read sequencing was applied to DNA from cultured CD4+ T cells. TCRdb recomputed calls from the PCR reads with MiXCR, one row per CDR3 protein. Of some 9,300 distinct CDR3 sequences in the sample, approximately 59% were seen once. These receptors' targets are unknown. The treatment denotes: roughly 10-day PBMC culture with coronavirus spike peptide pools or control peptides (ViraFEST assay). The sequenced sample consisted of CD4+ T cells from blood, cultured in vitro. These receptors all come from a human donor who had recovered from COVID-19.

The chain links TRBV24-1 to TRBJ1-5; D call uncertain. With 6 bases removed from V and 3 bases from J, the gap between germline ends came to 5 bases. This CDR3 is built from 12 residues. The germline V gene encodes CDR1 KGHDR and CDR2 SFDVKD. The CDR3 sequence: CATSRSNQPQHF. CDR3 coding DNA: TGTGCCACCAGTCGGTCCAATCAGCCCCAGCATTTT.

CDR3 loop: CASSYSRGGTEAFF. DNA of the CDR3: TGTGCCAGCAGTTACAGCAGGGGTGGCACTGAAGCTTTCTTT. This chain connects TRBV6-5 to TRBJ1-1, with D tentatively TRBD1 (6 bases). V dropped 2 bases and J dropped 4 bases, with 11 bases sitting between them. In germline, CDR1 is MNHEY, CDR2 SVGAGI. This CDR3 contains 14 residues.

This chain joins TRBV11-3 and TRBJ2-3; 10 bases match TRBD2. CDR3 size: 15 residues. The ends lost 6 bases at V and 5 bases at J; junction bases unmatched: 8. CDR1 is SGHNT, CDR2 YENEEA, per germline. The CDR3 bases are TGTGCCAGCAGTTGGAGCGGGGGGGCGGGAGATACGCAGTATTTT. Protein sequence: CASSWSGGAGDTQYF.

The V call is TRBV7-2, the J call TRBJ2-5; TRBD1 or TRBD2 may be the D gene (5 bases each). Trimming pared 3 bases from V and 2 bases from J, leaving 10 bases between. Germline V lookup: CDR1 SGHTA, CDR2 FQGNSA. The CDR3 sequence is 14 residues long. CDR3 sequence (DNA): TGTGCCAGCAGCTTGGGACCATCTCAAGAGACCCAGTACTTC. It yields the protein CASSLGPSQETQYF.

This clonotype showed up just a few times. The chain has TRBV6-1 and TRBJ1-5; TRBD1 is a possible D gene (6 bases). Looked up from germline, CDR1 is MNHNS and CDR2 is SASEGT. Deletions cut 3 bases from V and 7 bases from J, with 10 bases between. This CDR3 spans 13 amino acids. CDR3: CASSERRGQPQHF. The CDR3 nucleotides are TGTGCCAGCAGTGAGAGAAGGGGGCAGCCCCAGCATTTT.

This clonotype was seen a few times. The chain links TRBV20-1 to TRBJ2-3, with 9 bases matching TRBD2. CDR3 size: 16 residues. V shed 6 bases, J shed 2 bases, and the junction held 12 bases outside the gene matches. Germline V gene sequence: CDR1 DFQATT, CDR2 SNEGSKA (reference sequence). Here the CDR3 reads CSAIFIGGGATDTQYF. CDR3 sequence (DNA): TGCAGTGCCATCTTTATCGGCGGGGGGGCCACAGATACGCAGTATTTT.

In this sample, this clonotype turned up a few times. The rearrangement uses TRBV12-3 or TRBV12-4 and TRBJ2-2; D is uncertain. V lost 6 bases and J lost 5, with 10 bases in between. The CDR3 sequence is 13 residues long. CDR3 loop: CASSPSLTGELFF. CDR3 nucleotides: TGTGCCAGCAGCCCAAGTTTGACCGGGGAGCTGTTTTTT.

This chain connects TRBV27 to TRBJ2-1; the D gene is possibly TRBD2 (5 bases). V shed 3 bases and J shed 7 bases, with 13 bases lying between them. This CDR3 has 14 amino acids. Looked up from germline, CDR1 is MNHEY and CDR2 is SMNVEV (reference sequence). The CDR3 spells CASSFQASGNEQFF. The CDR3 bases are TGTGCCAGCAGTTTTCAGGCCTCGGGGAATGAGCAGTTCTTC.

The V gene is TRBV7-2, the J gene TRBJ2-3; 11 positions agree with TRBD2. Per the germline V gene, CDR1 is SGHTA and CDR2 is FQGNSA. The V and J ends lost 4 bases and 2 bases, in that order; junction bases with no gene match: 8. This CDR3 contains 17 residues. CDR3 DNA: TGTGCCAGCAGCTGGCCGGCTAGCGGGGGGACCACAGATACGCAGTATTTT. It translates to CASSWPASGGTTDTQYF.

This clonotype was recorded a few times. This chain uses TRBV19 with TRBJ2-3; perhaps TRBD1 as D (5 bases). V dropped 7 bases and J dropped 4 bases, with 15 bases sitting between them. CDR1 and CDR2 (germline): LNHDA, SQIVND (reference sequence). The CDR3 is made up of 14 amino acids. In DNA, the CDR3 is TGTGCCAGTAAAAGGGGCTGGATGTCAGATACGCAGTATTTT. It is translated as CASKRGWMSDTQYF.

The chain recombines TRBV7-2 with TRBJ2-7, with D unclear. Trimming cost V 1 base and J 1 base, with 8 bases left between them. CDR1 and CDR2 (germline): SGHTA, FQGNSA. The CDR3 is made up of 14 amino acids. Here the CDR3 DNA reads TGTGCCAGCAGCTTAGTAGGACGGTCCTACGAGCAGTACTTC. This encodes CASSLVGRSYEQYF.

The CDR3 sequence is CASRASGGPSYNEQFF. CDR3 nucleotides: TGTGCCAGCAGGGCTAGCGGGGGCCCCTCCTACAATGAGCAGTTCTTC. The genes are TRBV6-1 and TRBJ2-1, with 10 bases identical to TRBD2. CDR3 length equals 16 residues. With V trimmed by 6 bases and J by 0 bases, 5 bases remained unmatched. Per germline, CDR1 MNHNS and CDR2 SASEGT.

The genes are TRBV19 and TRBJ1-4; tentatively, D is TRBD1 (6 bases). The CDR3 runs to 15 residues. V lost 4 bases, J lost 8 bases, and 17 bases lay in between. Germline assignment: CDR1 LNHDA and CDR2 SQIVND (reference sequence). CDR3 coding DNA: TGTGCCAGTAGTACCCCACAGGGAGGATACGAAAAACTGTTTTTT. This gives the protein CASSTPQGGYEKLFF.

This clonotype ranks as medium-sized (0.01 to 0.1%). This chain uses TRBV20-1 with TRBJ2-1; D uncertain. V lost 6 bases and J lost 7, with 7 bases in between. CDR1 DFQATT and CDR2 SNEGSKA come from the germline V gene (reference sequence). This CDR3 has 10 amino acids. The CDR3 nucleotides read TGCAGTGCGTATGGGAATGAGCAGTTCTTC. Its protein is CSAYGNEQFF.

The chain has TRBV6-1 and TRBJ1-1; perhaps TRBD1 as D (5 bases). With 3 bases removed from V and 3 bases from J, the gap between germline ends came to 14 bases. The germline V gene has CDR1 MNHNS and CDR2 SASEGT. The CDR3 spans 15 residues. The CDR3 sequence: CASSDGARWDTEAFF. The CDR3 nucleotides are TGTGCCAGCAGTGACGGGGCCCGCTGGGACACTGAAGCTTTCTTT.

The CDR3 nucleotides are TGCAGTGCTAGAGATGAAGGGGACGCTGGCTACACCTTC. This translates into CSARDEGDAGYTF. The V gene is TRBV20-1, the J gene TRBJ1-2; possible D gene TRBD1, 5 bases. The V end was cut by 0 bases, the J end by 7 bases, with 12 bases between. Germline loops: CDR1 DFQATT, CDR2 SNEGSKA (reference sequence). The CDR3 length is 13 residues.

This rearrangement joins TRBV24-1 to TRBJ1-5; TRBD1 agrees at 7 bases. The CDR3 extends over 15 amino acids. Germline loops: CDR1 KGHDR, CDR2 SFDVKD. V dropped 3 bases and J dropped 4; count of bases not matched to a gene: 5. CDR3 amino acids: CATSDTGAGNQPQHF. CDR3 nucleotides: TGTGCCACCAGTGATACAGGGGCTGGGAATCAGCCCCAGCATTTT.

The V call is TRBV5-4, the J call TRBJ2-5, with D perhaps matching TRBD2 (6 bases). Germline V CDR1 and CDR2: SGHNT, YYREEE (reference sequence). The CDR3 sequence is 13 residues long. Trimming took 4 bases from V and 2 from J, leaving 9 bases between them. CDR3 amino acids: CASSGSGQETQYF. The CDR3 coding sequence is TGTGCCAGCAGCGGGAGCGGGCAAGAGACCCAGTACTTC.

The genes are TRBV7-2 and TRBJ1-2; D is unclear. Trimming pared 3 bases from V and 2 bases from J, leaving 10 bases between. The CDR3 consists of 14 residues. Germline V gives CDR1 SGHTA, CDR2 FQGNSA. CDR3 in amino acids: CASSFAAVNYGYTF. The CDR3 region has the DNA TGTGCCAGCAGCTTTGCTGCAGTGAACTATGGCTACACCTTC. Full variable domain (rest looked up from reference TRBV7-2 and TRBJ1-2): GAGVSQSPSNKVTEKGKDVELRCDPISGHTALYWYRQSLGQGLEFLIYFQGNSAPDKSGLPSDRFSAERTGGSVSTLTIQRTQQEDSAVYLCASSFAAVNYGYTFGSGTRLTVV.

The CDR3 is CASSRDRGWANVLTF. CDR3 nucleotides: TGTGCCAGCAGTCGAGACAGGGGATGGGCCAACGTCCTGACTTTC. The chain is built from TRBV2 and TRBJ2-6; TRBD1 agrees at 8 bases. The CDR3 contains 15 residues. The V and J ends lost 5 bases and 5 bases, in that order; junction bases with no gene match: 5. CDR1 and CDR2 (germline): SNHLY, FYNNEI.

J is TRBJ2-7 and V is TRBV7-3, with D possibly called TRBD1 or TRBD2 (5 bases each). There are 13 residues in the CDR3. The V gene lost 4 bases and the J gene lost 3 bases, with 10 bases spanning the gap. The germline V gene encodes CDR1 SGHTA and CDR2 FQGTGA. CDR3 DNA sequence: TGTGCCAGCAGCTCGGGACCGGACTACGAGCAGTACTTC. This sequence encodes CASSSGPDYEQYF.

The CDR3 DNA reads as TGCAGTGCTGTCGGACTAGCAGAGACCCAGTACTTC. This codes for CSAVGLAETQYF. The genes are TRBV20-1 and TRBJ2-5; 8 positions match TRBD2. V trimming: 5 bases; J trimming: 4 bases; junction bases outside the gene matches: 3. The CDR3 has 12 amino acids. The germline V gene has CDR1 DFQATT and CDR2 SNEGSKA (reference sequence).

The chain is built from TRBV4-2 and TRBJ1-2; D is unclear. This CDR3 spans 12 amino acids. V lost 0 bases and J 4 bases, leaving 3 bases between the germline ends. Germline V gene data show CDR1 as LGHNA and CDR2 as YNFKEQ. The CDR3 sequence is CASSQDSYGYTF. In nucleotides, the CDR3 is TGTGCCAGCAGCCAAGACAGCTATGGCTACACCTTC.

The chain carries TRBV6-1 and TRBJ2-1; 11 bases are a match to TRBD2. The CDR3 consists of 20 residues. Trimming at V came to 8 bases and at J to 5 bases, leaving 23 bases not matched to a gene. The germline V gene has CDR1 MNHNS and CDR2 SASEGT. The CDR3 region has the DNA TGTGCCAGCCATAGATCCTTTACTAGCGGGAGTGGGGGCCTAGACAATGAGCAGTTCTTC. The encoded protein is CASHRSFTSGSGGLDNEQFF.

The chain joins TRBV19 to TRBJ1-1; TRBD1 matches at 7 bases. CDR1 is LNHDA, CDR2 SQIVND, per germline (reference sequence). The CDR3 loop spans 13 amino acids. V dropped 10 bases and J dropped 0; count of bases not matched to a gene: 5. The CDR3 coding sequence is TGTGCCAACGTGACAGGGATGAACACTGAAGCTTTCTTT. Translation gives CANVTGMNTEAFF.

The CDR3 region has the DNA TGTGCCACCAGTGATCATCAGGCGGGGAATAATGGCTACACCTTC. Its protein product is CATSDHQAGNNGYTF. The chain is built from TRBV24-1 and TRBJ1-2; D call uncertain. Germline CDR1 is KGHDR and CDR2 is SFDVKD. The CDR3 spans 15 residues. V was trimmed by 3 bases and J by 6 bases, leaving 16 bases between them.

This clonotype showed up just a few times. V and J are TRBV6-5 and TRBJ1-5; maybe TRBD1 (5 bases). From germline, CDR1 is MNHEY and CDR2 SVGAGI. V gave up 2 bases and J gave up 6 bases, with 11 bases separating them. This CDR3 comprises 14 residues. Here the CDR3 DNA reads TGTGCCAGCAGTTACCCGGTCAGGGCTCAGCCCCAGCATTTT. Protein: CASSYPVRAQPQHF.

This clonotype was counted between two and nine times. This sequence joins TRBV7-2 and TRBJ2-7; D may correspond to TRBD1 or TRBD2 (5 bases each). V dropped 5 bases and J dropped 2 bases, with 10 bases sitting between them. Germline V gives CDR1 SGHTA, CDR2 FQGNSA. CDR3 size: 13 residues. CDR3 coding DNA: TGTGCCAGCAGCCGGGACGGCCCCTACGAGCAGTACTTC. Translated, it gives CASSRDGPYEQYF.